Below, 15 T cell receptor beta chains from the same sample are listed, as sequenced in a study of T-cell memory formation after mild COVID-19. TCRdb reprocessed the 5' RACE reads with MiXCR, giving one entry per CDR3 protein. The data contain about 450,000 distinct CDR3 sequences, roughly a quarter of them singletons. Sequencing was carried out using PBMCs or a T cell subset sorted from them (not recorded which). The receptors here all came from an adult woman who had mild COVID-19 (a few samples of this study predate the infection). Cell type and time point are not known.

This clonotype was recorded a few times. The rearrangement uses TRBV4-3 and TRBJ2-5, with D perhaps given as TRBD1 or TRBD2 (5 bases each). The CDR3 has 15 residues. Per germline, CDR1 LGHNA and CDR2 YSLEER. V gave up 1 base and J gave up 0 bases, with 9 bases separating them. CDR3 protein: CASSQGWGYQETQYF. DNA for the CDR3: TGCGCCAGCAGCCAAGGTTGGGGGTACCAAGAGACCCAGTACTTC.

This clonotype was counted only a few times. V and J are TRBV5-5 and TRBJ2-5, with a possible D match to TRBD1 (6 bases). This CDR3 has 14 residues. Germline CDR1 reads SGHKS; CDR2 reads YYEKEE (reference sequence). V lost 1 base and J 5 bases, leaving 12 bases between the germline ends. DNA of the CDR3: TGTGCCAGCAGCTTGTCTCAGGGGTCCGAGACCCAGTACTTC. It translates to CASSLSQGSETQYF. Full variable domain (remainder filled in from reference TRBV5-5 and TRBJ2-5): DAGVTQSPTHLIKTRGQQVTLRCSPISGHKSVSWYQQVLGQGPQFIFQYYEKEERGRGNFPDRFSARQFPNYSSELNVNALLLGDSALYLCASSLSQGSETQYFGPGTRLLVL.

The V call is TRBV4-1, the J call TRBJ1-5; 7 nucleotides align to TRBD1. Germline V gene sequence: CDR1 MGHRA, CDR2 YSYEKL. V lost 3 bases, J lost 6 bases, and 5 bases stayed unmatched. The CDR3 contains 14 residues. CDR3 in amino acids: CASSHDRAGQPQHF. The CDR3 DNA sequence: TGCGCCAGCAGCCATGACAGGGCGGGTCAGCCCCAGCATTTT.

This clonotype has only a few counts. The V gene is TRBV7-9, the J gene TRBJ2-3; D may be TRBD2 (6 bases). This CDR3 is 15 amino acids long. V lost 3 bases and J lost 3, with 13 bases in between. The V gene's germline CDR1 is SEHNR and CDR2 FQNEAQ (reference sequence). In nucleotides, the CDR3 is TGTGCCAGCAGCTTCTTAAGTCGGGAGACAGATACGCAGTATTTT. This translates into CASSFLSRETDTQYF.

V gene TRBV5-1 combines with J gene TRBJ2-7; no firm D call. The V gene lost 0 bases and the J gene lost 0 bases, with 10 bases spanning the gap. From germline, CDR1 is SGHRS and CDR2 YFSETQ. The CDR3 length is 15 residues. The CDR3 region has the DNA TGCGCCAGCAGCTTGGCTCCGACAACCTCCTACGAGCAGTACTTC. Protein sequence: CASSLAPTTSYEQYF.

This sequence joins TRBV7-9 and TRBJ1-2; D possibly corresponds to TRBD1 (5 bases). V was clipped by 2 bases and J by 5 bases, with 12 bases between them. Germline CDR1 and CDR2: SEHNR and FQNEAQ (reference sequence). CDR3 length equals 14 residues. The CDR3 sequence is CASSLTDSDYGYTF. In nucleotides, the CDR3 is TGTGCCAGCAGCTTAACAGACAGTGATTATGGCTACACCTTC.

The rearrangement links TRBV20-1 to TRBJ1-6, with no clear D. This CDR3 is 15 amino acids long. Germline lookup yields CDR1 DFQATT and CDR2 SNEGSKA (reference sequence). Trimming took off 0 bases at V and 0 bases at J, with 6 bases between the two ends. The CDR3 DNA is TGCAGTGCTAGAGACACGAGCTCCTATAATTCACCCCTCCACTTT. It specifies CSARDTSSYNSPLHF.

The rearrangement links TRBV19 to TRBJ1-5, with 9 nucleotides matching TRBD1. This CDR3 region has 14 residues. The V segment lost 6 bases and the J segment 3 bases; nucleotides outside the gene matches: 3. Germline assignment: CDR1 LNHDA and CDR2 SQIVND (reference sequence). The CDR3 region has the DNA TGTGCCAGTAGCGACAGGGGGGCCAATCAGCCCCAGCATTTT. Protein sequence: CASSDRGANQPQHF.

The rearrangement links TRBV7-9 to TRBJ2-5; 10 nucleotides align to TRBD1. The germline gives CDR1 SEHNR, CDR2 FQNEAQ (reference sequence). Unmatched junction bases numbered 13, after V lost 4 bases and J lost 5 bases. The CDR3 covers 17 residues. The CDR3 bases are TGTGCCAGCAGCTCCTGGATCGGGACAGGGGTGGGCGAGACCCAGTACTTC. Translated: CASSSWIGTGVGETQYF.

This rearrangement joins TRBV5-1 to TRBJ2-3; possibly TRBD2 for D (5 bases). CDR1 is SGHRS and CDR2 is YFSETQ in the germline V gene. This CDR3 spans 14 amino acids. Trimming left V 4 bases short and J 6 bases short, with 15 bases between. CDR3 sequence: CASSRTPGVDTQYF. CDR3 DNA sequence: TGCGCCAGCAGCAGAACTCCCGGGGTCGATACGCAGTATTTT. The full variable domain, completed using reference TRBV5-1 and TRBJ2-3, is KAGVTQTPRYLIKTRGQQVTLSCSPISGHRSVSWYQQTPGQGLQFLFEYFSETQRNKGNFPGRFSGRQFSNSRSEMNVSTLELGDSALYLCASSRTPGVDTQYFGPGTRLTVL.

V usage is TRBV7-3 and J usage is TRBJ1-1; 7 bases are shared with TRBD1. This CDR3 spans 13 amino acids. The V gene's germline CDR1 is SGHTA and CDR2 FQGTGA. Trimming cost V 8 bases and J 1 base; bases outside gene matches: 4. The CDR3 nucleotides are TGTGCCAGCCAGACAGGGCCGAACACTGAAGCTTTCTTT. This gives the protein CASQTGPNTEAFF.

The V and J genes are TRBV6-2 or TRBV6-3 and TRBJ1-6, with a tentative D call TRBD1 (5 bases). CDR3 size: 17 residues. The V and J ends lost 0 bases and 6 bases respectively, with 15 bases between them. The germline CDR1 and CDR2 sequences are MNHEY and SVGEGT. The DNA of the CDR3 is TGTGCCAGCAGTTACTCGACGTCCCGGGACCTTAATTCACCCCTCCACTTT. Amino acid sequence: CASSYSTSRDLNSPLHF.

J is TRBJ1-5 and V is TRBV7-2, with D possibly TRBD1 on 5 matching bases. V was trimmed by 7 bases and J by 2 bases, leaving 9 bases between them. Germline CDR1 SGHTA, CDR2 FQGNSA. This CDR3 is 13 amino acids long. CDR3 nucleotides: TGTGCCAGCAAGGGGTATGGCAATCAGCCCCAGCATTTT. This translates into CASKGYGNQPQHF. The complete variable domain, with remaining parts taken from reference TRBV7-2 and TRBJ1-5, reads GAGVSQSPSNKVTEKGKDVELRCDPISGHTALYWYRQSLGQGLEFLIYFQGNSAPDKSGLPSDRFSAERTGGSVSTLTIQRTQQEDSAVYLCASKGYGNQPQHFGDGTRLSIL.

The CDR3 region has the DNA TGCAGTGCTAGATCATCCTCGGATACGCAGTATTTT. Residues: CSARSSSDTQYF. The chain links TRBV20-1 to TRBJ2-3; no clear D. CDR3 size: 12 residues. Deletions cut 2 bases from V and 6 bases from J, with 9 bases between. The V gene's germline CDR1 is DFQATT and CDR2 SNEGSKA (reference sequence).

This clonotype came up a few times. V is TRBV4-3 and J is TRBJ2-1, with 9 positions matching TRBD2. The ends lost 1 base at V and 10 bases at J; junction bases unmatched: 2. Germline CDR1 is LGHNA and CDR2 is YSLEER. The CDR3 extends over 13 amino acids. Here the CDR3 reads CASSQALAGEQFF. DNA for the CDR3: TGCGCCAGCAGCCAAGCCCTAGCGGGAGAGCAGTTCTTC.